One and the same sample provided the 21 T cell receptor beta chains below, sequenced in a study of technical replicates of blood from a handful of donors. The protocol was immunoSEQ multiplex PCR, while the TCRdb copy is restricted to in-frame clones and leaves out a portion. Among about 88,000 clones listed, 85% to 95% were seen once. Sequenced: T cells isolated from PBMCs. The origin of the receptors is a human donor in good health.

With regard to this clone: In the same sample, other DNA sequences code for this CDR3. The chain recombines TRBV5-1 with TRBJ2-2; 7 positions agree with TRBD1. Trimming removed 4 bases from V and 0 bases from J; junction bases left unmatched: 3. Germline loops: CDR1 SGHRS, CDR2 YFSETQ. The CDR3 is made up of 15 amino acids. CDR3 nucleotide sequence: TGCGCCAGCAGCCTGGGGACAGCGAACACCGGGGAGCTGTTTTTT. Translation: CASSLGTANTGELFF.

The J gene is TRBJ2-7, the V gene TRBV10-2; the D gene is possibly TRBD2 (6 bases). This CDR3 is 13 amino acids long. Germline CDR1 and CDR2: WSHSY and SAAADI. V was cut by 7 bases and J by 2 bases, with 12 bases left in between. The CDR3 reads CASNAGPTYEQYF. CDR3 DNA sequence: TGCGCCAGCAACGCGGGGCCTACCTACGAGCAGTACTTC.

The J gene is TRBJ2-7, the V gene TRBV6-5; 12 bases align to TRBD2. This CDR3 comprises 15 residues. V trimming: 9 bases; J trimming: 7 bases; junction bases outside the gene matches: 13. Germline V gene data show CDR1 as MNHEY and CDR2 as SVGAGI. The DNA for the CDR3 is TGTGCCAGTAGGGGGGCGACTAGCGGGAGAAGTGAGCAGTACTTC. Translated: CASRGATSGRSEQYF.

This rearrangement joins TRBV11-2 to TRBJ1-5; a weak D match, TRBD1 (6 bases). CDR1 is SGHAT and CDR2 is FQNNGV in the germline V gene. V shed 5 bases and J shed 6 bases, with 17 bases lying between them. The CDR3 is 15 amino acids. For the CDR3, the DNA is TGTGCCAGCAGCCCGACGGGGGGGGGCGGTCAGCCCCAGCATTTT. Residues: CASSPTGGGGQPQHF.

This chain uses TRBV15 with TRBJ2-7; 9 bases align to TRBD1. Per germline, CDR1 LNHNV and CDR2 YYDKDF (reference sequence). V gave up 1 base and J gave up 6 bases; unmatched junction bases: 1. CDR3 length equals 13 residues. CDR3 nucleotides: TGTGCCACCAGCAGAGCGACAGGGGGCGAGCAGTACTTC. Translation: CATSRATGGEQYF.

This clone was counted between two and nine times. The chain recombines TRBV10-2 with TRBJ1-2; tentative D call: TRBD1 (5 bases). This CDR3 is 15 amino acids long. Germline values: CDR1 WSHSY, CDR2 SAAADI. The ends were cut back, 6 bases at V and 6 bases at J, with 20 bases in the middle. The CDR3 DNA reads TGCGCCAGCAGCGGACATCCAAGGTTGGCTGATGGCTACACCTTC. The encoded protein is CASSGHPRLADGYTF.

This clone has just a few counts. The chain carries TRBV6-5 and TRBJ1-1; the match to TRBD1 covers 7 bases. Germline V gives CDR1 MNHEY, CDR2 SVGAGI. This CDR3 has 13 amino acids. The V segment lost 5 bases and the J segment 4 bases; nucleotides outside the gene matches: 4. The CDR3 coding sequence is TGTGCCAGCAGTCCCGGACAGGTCACTGAAGCTTTCTTT. Its translation is CASSPGQVTEAFF.

V and J are TRBV6-5 and TRBJ2-1; 9 bases are a match to TRBD2. V trimming: 7 bases; J trimming: 0 bases; junction bases outside the gene matches: 4. The CDR3 runs 15 residues. The germline V gene has CDR1 MNHEY and CDR2 SVGAGI. CDR3 region: CASMLAGSSYNEQFF. The CDR3 region has the DNA TGTGCCAGCATGCTAGCGGGGAGCTCCTACAATGAGCAGTTCTTC.

The CDR3: CASRRGLLLGTAGANVLTF. The CDR3 DNA is TGCGCCAGCAGACGGGGACTGCTGTTGGGAACTGCTGGGGCCAACGTCCTGACTTTC. The chain recombines TRBV4-1 with TRBJ2-6; tentative D call: TRBD2 (6 bases). The CDR3 has 19 residues. Between the trimmed V and J ends, which lost 6 bases and 2 bases, there was a span of 23 bases. Germline V lookup: CDR1 MGHRA, CDR2 YSYEKL.

The rearrangement uses TRBV6-5 and TRBJ2-7, with D unresolved. V was trimmed by 6 bases and J by 3 bases, leaving 15 bases between them. The germline V gene encodes CDR1 MNHEY and CDR2 SVGAGI. The CDR3 is 14 residues long. DNA of the CDR3: TGTGCCAGCAGCCCCGAGGTGCGAGGCTACGAGCAGTACTTC. It yields the protein CASSPEVRGYEQYF.

This chain links TRBV7-8 with TRBJ1-4, with D perhaps matching TRBD1 (6 bases). The CDR3 consists of 15 residues. The V end lost 6 bases, the J end lost 5 bases, and 16 bases lay between the germline ends. Germline-derived CDR1 and CDR2 are SGHVS and FQNEAQ. In DNA form, the CDR3 reads TGTGCCAGCAGTCCCCAGGGGAACAGAAATGAAAAACTGTTTTTT. This translates into CASSPQGNRNEKLFF. The whole variable domain, remainder taken from reference TRBV7-8 and TRBJ1-4, is GAGVSQSPRYKVAKRGQDVALRCDPISGHVSLFWYQQALGQGPEFLTYFQNEAQLDKSGLPSDRFFAERPEGSVSTLKIQRTQQEDSAVYLCASSPQGNRNEKLFFGSGTQLSVL.

V usage is TRBV19 and J usage is TRBJ1-5; TRBD1 is a possible D gene (6 bases). V shed 6 bases and J shed 0 bases, with 9 bases lying between them. The CDR3 runs to 14 residues. CDR1 LNHDA and CDR2 SQIVND come from the germline V gene (reference sequence). The CDR3 loop is CASSQGYSNQPQHF. CDR3 bases: TGTGCCAGTAGCCAGGGGTATAGCAATCAGCCCCAGCATTTT.

The gene calls are TRBV6-5 and TRBJ1-4; a weak D match, TRBD1 (6 bases). Trimming pared 3 bases from V and 1 base from J, leaving 9 bases between. The CDR3 runs to 15 residues. The germline V gene has CDR1 MNHEY and CDR2 SVGAGI. The CDR3 here is CASSYQQGTNEKLFF. The CDR3 coding sequence is TGTGCCAGCAGTTATCAACAGGGAACTAATGAAAAACTGTTTTTT.

The chain couples TRBV27 to TRBJ2-7; possibly TRBD2 for D (6 bases). Deletions cut 3 bases from V and 8 bases from J, with 8 bases between. The CDR3 runs 11 residues. Germline V gives CDR1 MNHEY, CDR2 SMNVEV (reference sequence). CDR3 coding DNA: TGTGCCAGCAGTTTGGGCGGGAAGCAGTACTTC. It is translated as CASSLGGKQYF.

This sequence joins TRBV10-3 and TRBJ1-5; possible D gene TRBD1, 5 bases. Trimming cost V 10 bases and J 0 bases, with 13 bases left between them. CDR1 is ENHRY and CDR2 is SYGVKD in the germline V gene. The CDR3 runs 14 residues. CDR3 protein: CATGGSPSNQPQHF. CDR3 DNA: TGTGCCACCGGGGGGAGTCCTAGCAATCAGCCCCAGCATTTT.

This chain uses TRBV18 with TRBJ2-4; D gene unclear. The V and J ends lost 2 bases and 6 bases respectively, with 17 bases between them. This CDR3 is built from 16 residues. Germline V gives CDR1 KGHSH, CDR2 LQKENI. CDR3 residues: CASSPMAGQAVNIQYF. The DNA of the CDR3 is TGTGCCAGCTCACCAATGGCAGGTCAGGCAGTAAACATTCAGTACTTC.

The chain uses TRBV2 and TRBJ2-3; weak D call: TRBD2 (6 bases). The germline CDR1 and CDR2 sequences are SNHLY and FYNNEI. Trimming pared 1 base from V and 4 bases from J, leaving 15 bases between. The CDR3 length is 16 residues. This CDR3 is CASSEGLAIDSDTQYF. The CDR3 nucleotides read TGTGCCAGCAGTGAAGGGCTAGCGATTGATTCAGATACGCAGTATTTT.

The V and J genes are TRBV2 and TRBJ2-7; maybe TRBD2 (7 bases). This CDR3 has 20 residues. Germline lookup yields CDR1 SNHLY and CDR2 FYNNEI. V was pared by 4 bases and J by 0 bases, with 28 bases between. Here the CDR3 reads CASSVLGVGNGGPLSYEQYF. Here the CDR3 DNA reads TGTGCCAGCAGTGTGCTCGGGGTTGGCAACGGGGGGCCCCTCTCCTACGAGCAGTACTTC.

The J gene is TRBJ2-1, the V gene TRBV18; D possibly corresponds to TRBD2 (6 bases). Germline V gene sequence: CDR1 KGHSH, CDR2 LQKENI. The CDR3 is 15 residues long. V was pared by 2 bases and J by 6 bases, with 14 bases between. The CDR3 here is CASSPMGGARNEQFF. The CDR3 DNA reads TGTGCCAGCTCACCAATGGGGGGTGCCCGCAATGAGCAGTTCTTC. The full variable domain, in which reference TRBV18 and TRBJ2-1 provide the parts outside the CDR3, is NAGVMQNPRHLVRRRGQEARLRCSPMKGHSHVYWYRQLPEEGLKFMVYLQKENIIDESGMPKERFSAEFPKEGPSILRIQQVVRGDSAAYFCASSPMGGARNEQFFGPGTRLTVL.

The gene calls are TRBV6-5 and TRBJ1-1; possible D gene TRBD1, 5 bases. The V gene's germline CDR1 is MNHEY and CDR2 SVGAGI. The CDR3 contains 11 residues. The ends were cut back, 5 bases at V and 8 bases at J, with 9 bases in the middle. The CDR3 DNA sequence: TGTGCCAGCAGTCTTGCAGGGGAAGCTTTCTTT. Amino acids: CASSLAGEAFF.

The chain couples TRBV10-2 to TRBJ2-4; TRBD2 might be the D (6 bases). Trimming took 1 base from V and 0 from J, leaving 19 bases between them. The CDR3 has 19 amino acids. The germline V gene encodes CDR1 WSHSY and CDR2 SAAADI. As DNA, the CDR3 is TGCGCCAGCAGTGAGTTCCCATCGGAGGGCGGATTAGCCAAAAACATTCAGTACTTC. Translated: CASSEFPSEGGLAKNIQYF.